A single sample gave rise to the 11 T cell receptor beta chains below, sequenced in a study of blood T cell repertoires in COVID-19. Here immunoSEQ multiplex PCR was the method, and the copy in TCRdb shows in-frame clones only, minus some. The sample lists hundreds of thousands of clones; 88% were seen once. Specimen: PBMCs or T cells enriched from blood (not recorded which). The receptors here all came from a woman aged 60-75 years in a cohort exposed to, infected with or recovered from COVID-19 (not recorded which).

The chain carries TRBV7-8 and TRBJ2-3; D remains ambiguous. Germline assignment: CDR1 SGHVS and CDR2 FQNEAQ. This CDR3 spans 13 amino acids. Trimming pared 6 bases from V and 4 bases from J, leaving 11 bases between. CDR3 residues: CASSPPPADTQYF. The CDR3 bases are TGTGCCAGCAGTCCGCCTCCAGCAGATACGCAGTATTTT. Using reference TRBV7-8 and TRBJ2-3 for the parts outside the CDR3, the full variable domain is GAGVSQSPRYKVAKRGQDVALRCDPISGHVSLFWYQQALGQGPEFLTYFQNEAQLDKSGLPSDRFFAERPEGSVSTLKIQRTQQEDSAVYLCASSPPPADTQYFGPGTRLTVL.

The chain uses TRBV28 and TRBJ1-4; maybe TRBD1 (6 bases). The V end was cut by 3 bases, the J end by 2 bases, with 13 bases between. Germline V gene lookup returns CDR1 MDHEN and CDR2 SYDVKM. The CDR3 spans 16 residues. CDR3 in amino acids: CASSFLQGPTNEKLFF. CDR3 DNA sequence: TGTGCCAGCAGTTTCCTACAGGGCCCTACTAATGAAAAACTGTTTTTT.

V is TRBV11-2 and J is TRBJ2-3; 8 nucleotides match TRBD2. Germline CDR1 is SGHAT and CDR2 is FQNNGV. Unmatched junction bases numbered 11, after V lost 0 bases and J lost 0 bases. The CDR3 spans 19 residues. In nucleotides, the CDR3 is TGTGCCAGCAGCTTAGACGCCAGGGCTAGCGGGTCTAGCACAGATACGCAGTATTTT. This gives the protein CASSLDARASGSSTDTQYF.

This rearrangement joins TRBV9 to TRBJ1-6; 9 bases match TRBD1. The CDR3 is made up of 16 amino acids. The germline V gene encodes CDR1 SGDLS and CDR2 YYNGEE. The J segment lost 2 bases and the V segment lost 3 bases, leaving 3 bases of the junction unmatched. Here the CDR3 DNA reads TGTGCCAGCAGCGCACAGGGGGCCACCTATAATTCACCCCTCCACTTT. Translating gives CASSAQGATYNSPLHF.

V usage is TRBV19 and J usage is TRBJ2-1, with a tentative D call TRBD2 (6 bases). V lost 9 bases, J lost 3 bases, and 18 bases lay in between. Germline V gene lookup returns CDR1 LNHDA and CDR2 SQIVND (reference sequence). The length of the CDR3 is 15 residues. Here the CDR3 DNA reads TGTGCCAGCTCCTCCGGGCGGGGAAACTACAATGAGCAGTTCTTC. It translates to CASSSGRGNYNEQFF.

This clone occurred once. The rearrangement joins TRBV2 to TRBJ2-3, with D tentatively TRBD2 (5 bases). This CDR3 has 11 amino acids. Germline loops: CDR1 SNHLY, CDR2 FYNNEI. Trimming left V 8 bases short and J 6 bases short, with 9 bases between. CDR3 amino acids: CASAEEDTQYF. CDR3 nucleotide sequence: TGTGCCAGCGCGGAGGAGGATACGCAGTATTTT. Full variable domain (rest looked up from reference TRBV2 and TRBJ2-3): EPEVTQTPSHQVTQMGQEVILRCVPISNHLYFYWYRQILGQKVEFLVSFYNNEISEKSEIFDDQFSVERPDGSNFTLKIRSTKLEDSAMYFCASAEEDTQYFGPGTRLTVL.

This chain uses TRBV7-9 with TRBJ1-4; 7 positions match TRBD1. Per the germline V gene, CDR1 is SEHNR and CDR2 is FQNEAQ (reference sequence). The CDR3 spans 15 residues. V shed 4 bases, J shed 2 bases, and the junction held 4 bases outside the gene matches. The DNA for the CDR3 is TGTGCCAGCAGCTCACAGGGGAACACTAATGAAAAACTGTTTTTT. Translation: CASSSQGNTNEKLFF.

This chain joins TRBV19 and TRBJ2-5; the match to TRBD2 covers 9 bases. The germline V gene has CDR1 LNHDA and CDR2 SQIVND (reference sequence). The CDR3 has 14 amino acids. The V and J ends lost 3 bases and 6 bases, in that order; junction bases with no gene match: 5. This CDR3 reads CASSIGGGGQTQYF. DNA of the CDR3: TGTGCCAGTAGTATCGGCGGGGGGGGACAGACCCAGTACTTC. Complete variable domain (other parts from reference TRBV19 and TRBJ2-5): DGGITQSPKYLFRKEGQNVTLSCEQNLNHDAMYWYRQDPGQGLRLIYYSQIVNDFQKGDIAEGYSVSREKKESFPLTVTSAQKNPTAFYLCASSIGGGGQTQYFGPGTRLLVL.

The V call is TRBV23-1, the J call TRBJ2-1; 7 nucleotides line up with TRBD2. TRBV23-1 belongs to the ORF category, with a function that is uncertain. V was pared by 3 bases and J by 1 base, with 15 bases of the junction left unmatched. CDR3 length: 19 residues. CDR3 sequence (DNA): TGCGCCAGCAGTCAGCTCTCGGCCCCTAGCGGAGAGTCCTACAATGAGCAGTTCTTC. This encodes CASSQLSAPSGESYNEQFF.

The CDR3, as DNA: TGTGCCAGTAGTATTGTCCCGGGGAACACTGAAGCTTTCTTT. Its translation is CASSIVPGNTEAFF. The chain carries TRBV19 and TRBJ1-1, with D unclear. Germline values: CDR1 LNHDA, CDR2 SQIVND (reference sequence). The CDR3 sequence is 14 residues long. V was pared by 3 bases and J by 1 base, with 9 bases between.

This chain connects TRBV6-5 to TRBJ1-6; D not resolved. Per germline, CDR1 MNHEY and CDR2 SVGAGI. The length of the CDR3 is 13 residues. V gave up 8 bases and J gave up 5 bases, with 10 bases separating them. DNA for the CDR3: TGTGCCAGCCGAGGAAAGGATAATTCACCCCTCCACTTT. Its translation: CASRGKDNSPLHF.